This passage covers 32 T cell receptor beta chains from one sample sequenced in a study of early T cells in non-severe SARS-CoV-2 infection. One entry per CDR3 protein results from TCRdb running MiXCR on the 5' RACE reads. The table lists approximately 37,000 distinct CDR3 sequences, almost 5.5% of them singletons. The specimen comprised whole blood, sampled at baseline. The receptors originated from an adult who was a healthcare worker with PCR-confirmed SARS-CoV-2 infection or an uninfected control (not recorded which).

This clonotype has ten or more counts. V and J are TRBV6-2 or TRBV6-3 and TRBJ1-1; 8 bases line up with TRBD1. Germline V gene data show CDR1 as MNHEY and CDR2 as SVGEGT. Trimming cost V 8 bases and J 0 bases; bases outside gene matches: 8. The CDR3 consists of 15 residues. DNA for the CDR3: TGTGCCAGCTCCACAGGGGGGACGGTGAACACTGAAGCTTTCTTT. It codes for CASSTGGTVNTEAFF.

This clonotype was seen just once. At one end, the junction sequence differs from germline, possibly due to a read error. V and J are TRBV6-2 or TRBV6-3 and TRBJ2-1; D is undetermined. The CDR3 consists of 15 residues. Germline V gives CDR1 MNHEY, CDR2 SVGEGT. The CDR3 DNA sequence: TGTGCCAGCAGTTACGGTCTACAACTCGACAATGAGCAGTCCTTC. It encodes CASSYGLQLDNEQSF.

This clonotype was picked up many times. The chain recombines TRBV20-1 with TRBJ1-1; D is possibly TRBD1 (5 bases). The CDR3 has 14 amino acids. The V gene's germline CDR1 is DFQATT and CDR2 SNEGSKA (reference sequence). Trimming took 6 bases from V and 3 from J, leaving 17 bases between them. The CDR3 DNA reads TGCAGTGCGGGAGGACTGGGAGGGGACACTGAAGCTTTCTTT. Residues: CSAGGLGGDTEAFF.

In its sample, this clonotype was seen many times. The gene calls are TRBV10-2 and TRBJ1-1; D is uncertain. The CDR3 loop spans 14 amino acids. The germline gives CDR1 WSHSY, CDR2 SAAADI. The ends were cut back, 5 bases at V and 1 base at J, with 11 bases in the middle. CDR3 in DNA: TGCGCCAGCAGTCTGAATACGGAGAACACTGAAGCTTTCTTT. This encodes CASSLNTENTEAFF.

This clonotype appeared many times. The chain combines TRBV5-1 with TRBJ2-7, with D possibly being TRBD1 (6 bases). The CDR3 is 13 amino acids. V lost 0 bases to trimming and J lost 5 bases, with 9 bases between them. Germline V CDR1 and CDR2: SGHRS, YFSETQ. The CDR3 DNA sequence: TGCGCCAGCAGCTTGGACAGGGCCGACGAGCAGTACTTC. This encodes CASSLDRADEQYF.

This clonotype was seen repeatedly, ten times or more. This CDR3 reads CSVRVLLAHNEQFF. As DNA, the CDR3 is TGCAGCGTTCGTGTCCTCCTAGCCCACAATGAGCAGTTCTTC. The V gene is TRBV29-1, the J gene TRBJ2-1, with TRBD2 as a possible D gene (5 bases). V gave up 5 bases and J gave up 5 bases, with 16 bases separating them. The CDR3 covers 14 residues. The germline CDR1 and CDR2 sequences are SQVTM and ANQGSEA.

Many counts were recorded for this clonotype. J is TRBJ2-1 and V is TRBV4-1, with TRBD2 matching 8 bases. V shed 2 bases and J 2 bases; nucleotides not matched to a gene: 2. The length of the CDR3 is 15 residues. The germline V gene has CDR1 MGHRA and CDR2 YSYEKL. The CDR3 DNA sequence: TGCGCCAGCAGCCAAATAGCGGGAACCTACAATGAGCAGTTCTTC. This translates into CASSQIAGTYNEQFF.

This clonotype was counted many times. The rearrangement links TRBV28 to TRBJ1-2; D ambiguous. Trimming removed 6 bases at V and 4 bases at J, with 9 bases between. The CDR3 totals 12 residues. Germline CDR1 reads MDHEN; CDR2 reads SYDVKM. CDR3 nucleotide sequence: TGTGCCAGCAGACTTGAACCCTATGGCTACACCTTC. Protein: CASRLEPYGYTF.

This clonotype was picked up many times. The chain recombines TRBV14 with TRBJ1-1; D perhaps matches TRBD1 (6 bases). Germline loops: CDR1 SGHDN, CDR2 FVKESK. The CDR3 covers 18 residues. Trimming took off 1 base at V and 9 bases at J, with 27 bases between the two ends. This CDR3 is CASSQGEDSYKACEKAFF. CDR3 coding DNA: TGTGCCAGCAGCCAAGGTGAGGACAGCTACAAGGCGTGTGAGAAAGCTTTCTTT.

At least ten counts were recorded for this clonotype. The rearrangement uses TRBV20-1 and TRBJ2-6; 9 bases map to TRBD2. V gave up 5 bases and J gave up 0 bases; unmatched junction bases: 5. The CDR3 loop spans 16 amino acids. The V gene's germline CDR1 is DFQATT and CDR2 SNEGSKA (reference sequence). CDR3 region: CSAPTSGTSGANVLTF. In DNA form, the CDR3 reads TGCAGTGCTCCGACTAGCGGCACCTCTGGGGCCAACGTCCTGACTTTC.

This clonotype showed up many times. The chain has TRBV7-2 and TRBJ2-5; 8 bases map to TRBD2. Trimming cost V 5 bases and J 1 base; bases outside gene matches: 6. CDR1 and CDR2 (germline): SGHTA, FQGNSA. This CDR3 region has 15 residues. CDR3 sequence: CASSRGGSGQETQYF. DNA for the CDR3: TGTGCCAGCAGCCGCGGGGGGAGCGGCCAAGAGACCCAGTACTTC. The variable domain in full, completed from reference TRBV7-2 and TRBJ2-5, reads GAGVSQSPSNKVTEKGKDVELRCDPISGHTALYWYRQSLGQGLEFLIYFQGNSAPDKSGLPSDRFSAERTGGSVSTLTIQRTQQEDSAVYLCASSRGGSGQETQYFGPGTRLLVL.

There are many counts of this clonotype. This chain joins TRBV28 and TRBJ2-3, with TRBD2 matching over 10 bases. This CDR3 spans 15 amino acids. Germline-derived CDR1 and CDR2 are MDHEN and SYDVKM. The V segment lost 5 bases and the J segment 3 bases; nucleotides outside the gene matches: 5. In DNA form, the CDR3 reads TGTGCCAGCAGTCCGGTAGCGGGAGGTACAGATACGCAGTATTTT. Protein: CASSPVAGGTDTQYF.

This clonotype was recorded at least ten times. The chain employs TRBV19 and TRBJ2-2, with a tentative D call TRBD1 (5 bases). This CDR3 region has 13 residues. V lost 3 bases, J lost 14 bases, and 16 bases lay in between. The germline V gene has CDR1 LNHDA and CDR2 SQIVND (reference sequence). The CDR3 loop reads CASSIGRRAELFF. CDR3 DNA sequence: TGTGCCAGTAGTATCGGCCGCAGGGCGGAACTGTTTTTT.

The rearrangement uses TRBV12-3 or TRBV12-4 and TRBJ2-1; 9 positions agree with TRBD2. Trimming at V came to 8 bases and at J to 1 base, leaving 3 bases not matched to a gene. CDR3 size: 14 residues. For the CDR3, the DNA is TGTGCCAGCGGTAGCGGGAGTTCCTACAATGAGCAGTTCTTC. Encoded protein: CASGSGSSYNEQFF.

This clonotype was counted a single time. V and J are TRBV20-1 and TRBJ2-5, with 7 bases that match TRBD2. This CDR3 contains 15 residues. V dropped 0 bases and J dropped 2; count of bases not matched to a gene: 6. The germline V gene encodes CDR1 DFQATT and CDR2 SNEGSKA (reference sequence). Written as DNA, the CDR3 is TGCAGTGCTAGAGATTCGGCGGGAGCACAAGAGACCCAGTACTTC. Amino acids: CSARDSAGAQETQYF.

This clonotype has a count of ten or more. The V call is TRBV7-8, the J call TRBJ2-7; 8 nucleotides align to TRBD2. From germline, CDR1 is SGHVS and CDR2 FQNEAQ. Unmatched junction bases numbered 5, after V lost 3 bases and J lost 4 bases. The CDR3 sequence is 14 residues long. Here the CDR3 DNA reads TGTGCCAGCAGCTTCGGCGGGAGGAAGTACGAGCAGTACGTC. This sequence encodes CASSFGGRKYEQYV.

This clonotype was observed at least ten times. The chain is built from TRBV5-1 and TRBJ2-4; 7 nucleotides line up with TRBD2. The CDR3 contains 15 residues. The germline V gene encodes CDR1 SGHRS and CDR2 YFSETQ. Losses at the gene ends were 4 bases for V and 4 bases for J; bases not matched to a gene: 8. The CDR3 reads CASSGERREKNIQYF. The CDR3 nucleotides read TGCGCCAGCAGCGGTGAAAGGCGGGAGAAAAACATTCAGTACTTC.

The rearrangement uses TRBV28 and TRBJ2-3, with TRBD1 identical over 10 bases. V dropped 5 bases and J dropped 7; count of bases not matched to a gene: 21. Looked up from germline, CDR1 is MDHEN and CDR2 is SYDVKM. The CDR3 spans 19 residues. CDR3 sequence: CASSPMDPDRGRLFYTQYF. In DNA form, the CDR3 reads TGTGCCAGCAGTCCTATGGACCCTGACAGGGGGCGCCTCTTCTATACGCAGTATTTT.

This clonotype was counted ten times or more. The J gene is TRBJ1-6, the V gene TRBV20-1, with TRBD1 matching over 11 bases. CDR1 and CDR2 (germline): DFQATT, SNEGSKA (reference sequence). The CDR3 runs 16 residues. V shed 0 bases, J shed 8 bases, and the junction held 6 bases outside the gene matches. The CDR3 region is CSARERRTGGDSPLHF. DNA for the CDR3: TGCAGTGCTAGAGAACGGAGGACAGGGGGCGATTCACCCCTCCACTTT.

This clonotype was detected ten times or more. CDR3 residues: CASRQDSYEQYF. In DNA form, the CDR3 reads TGTGCCAGCAGACAAGACAGCTACGAGCAGTACTTC. The chain combines TRBV27 with TRBJ2-7, with D possibly matching TRBD1 (5 bases). CDR3 length: 12 amino acids. The germline gives CDR1 MNHEY, CDR2 SMNVEV (reference sequence). V was clipped by 6 bases and J by 3 bases, with 9 bases between them.

Many counts were recorded for this clonotype. The gene calls are TRBV6-5 and TRBJ2-2, with D perhaps assigned TRBD1 or TRBD2 (5 bases each). The CDR3 contains 14 residues. Germline V gene data show CDR1 as MNHEY and CDR2 as SVGAGI. V was trimmed by 4 bases and J by 4 bases, leaving 10 bases between them. The CDR3 protein is CASSLGVATGELFF. For the CDR3, the DNA is TGTGCCAGCAGTTTGGGGGTAGCCACCGGGGAGCTGTTTTTT.

This clonotype was detected a few times. The rearrangement joins TRBV5-1 to TRBJ1-4; D is perhaps TRBD1 (5 bases). The V end lost 5 bases, the J end lost 3 bases, and 14 bases lay between the germline ends. The CDR3 contains 15 residues. Germline lookup yields CDR1 SGHRS and CDR2 YFSETQ. The CDR3 region is CASSSTTASNEKLFF. The CDR3, as DNA: TGCGCCAGCAGTTCTACGACAGCCTCTAATGAAAAACTGTTTTTT.

This clonotype was counted at least ten times. The chain joins TRBV18 to TRBJ2-7; D might be TRBD1 (6 bases). V lost 2 bases and J lost 3, with 8 bases in between. CDR3 size: 13 residues. The germline V gene encodes CDR1 KGHSH and CDR2 LQKENI. The CDR3 coding sequence is TGTGCCAGCTCACCAGGACAGAACTACGAGCAGTACGTC. Protein: CASSPGQNYEQYV.

The table lists this clonotype with many counts. The gene calls are TRBV2 and TRBJ1-4; a possible D gene is TRBD1 (6 bases). Germline V gives CDR1 SNHLY, CDR2 FYNNEI. The CDR3 sequence is 15 residues long. Trimming stripped 6 bases from V and 7 bases from J, with 18 bases between. DNA for the CDR3: TGTGCCAGCAGCCCTGGGGGGGGCGAGTTTGAAAAACTGTTTTTT. As protein: CASSPGGGEFEKLFF.

The chain is built from TRBV10-3 and TRBJ2-5; D is unclear. The V end was cut by 10 bases, the J end by 4 bases, with 19 bases between. The germline gives CDR1 ENHRY, CDR2 SYGVKD. This CDR3 is built from 14 residues. The CDR3 spells CATQDPQRSETQYF. In DNA, the CDR3 is TGTGCCACCCAGGACCCTCAACGGTCAGAGACCCAGTACTTC.

In its sample, this clonotype was seen many times. The rearrangement uses TRBV3-1 and TRBJ2-7, with D unclear. The CDR3 covers 15 residues. Germline loops: CDR1 LGHDT, CDR2 YNNKEL (reference sequence). The V end was cut by 6 bases, the J end by 0 bases, with 15 bases between. This CDR3 reads CASSPEPALSYEQYF. The DNA of the CDR3 is TGTGCCAGCAGTCCGGAGCCAGCGCTCTCCTACGAGCAGTACTTC.

The genes are TRBV16 and TRBJ1-1, with D possibly matching TRBD1 (5 bases). The CDR3 is 15 residues long. The germline V gene encodes CDR1 KGHSY and CDR2 FQNENV. V was pared by 3 bases and J by 4 bases, with 15 bases between. The CDR3 here is CASSQPGAPGTEAFF. In DNA form, the CDR3 reads TGTGCCAGCAGCCAGCCCGGGGCCCCTGGCACTGAAGCTTTCTTT.

The chain links TRBV7-9 to TRBJ2-3; the D gene is possibly TRBD2 (6 bases). The V end lost 5 bases, the J end lost 2 bases, and 17 bases lay between the germline ends. CDR3 size: 16 residues. Looked up from germline, CDR1 is SEHNR and CDR2 is FQNEAQ (reference sequence). The CDR3 coding sequence is TGTGCCAGCAGCCACTTACAAGGCGGGATCACAGATACGCAGTATTTT. Translating gives CASSHLQGGITDTQYF.

This clonotype was recorded at least ten times. The chain links TRBV6-5 to TRBJ1-5, with a possible D match to TRBD1 (6 bases). Germline values: CDR1 MNHEY, CDR2 SVGAGI. This CDR3 region has 15 residues. Deletions cut 0 bases from V and 8 bases from J, with 14 bases between. The CDR3 loop reads CASSYSGGPGEPQHF. CDR3 DNA: TGTGCCAGCAGTTACTCTGGGGGCCCGGGAGAGCCCCAGCATTTT.

This clonotype was counted between two and nine times. This chain joins TRBV12-3 or TRBV12-4 and TRBJ1-1, with TRBD1 identical over 7 bases. V lost 7 bases to trimming and J lost 4 bases; unmatched junction nucleotides: 3. The CDR3 has 12 residues. In nucleotides, the CDR3 is TGTGCCAGCAAGGGGGCAGCCACTGAAGCTTTCTTT. This sequence encodes CASKGAATEAFF.

This clonotype was counted at least ten times. The chain recombines TRBV5-1 with TRBJ1-2, with D possibly matching TRBD1 (5 bases). V was shortened by 6 bases and J by 0 bases, with 12 bases between the two germline ends. The germline CDR1 and CDR2 sequences are SGHRS and YFSETQ. CDR3 size: 14 residues. CDR3: CASTPGRTNYGYTF. The CDR3 bases are TGCGCCAGCACCCCGGGACGAACTAACTATGGCTACACCTTC.

This clonotype was detected ten times or more. The chain is built from TRBV18 and TRBJ1-1; 9 bases agree with TRBD1. CDR3 length: 17 amino acids. CDR1 is KGHSH, CDR2 LQKENI, per germline. Trimming removed 6 bases from V and 5 bases from J; junction bases left unmatched: 16. CDR3 amino acids: CASSRLQTQGAETEAFF. The CDR3 nucleotides are TGTGCCAGCTCTCGCCTTCAAACACAGGGGGCTGAAACTGAAGCTTTCTTT.